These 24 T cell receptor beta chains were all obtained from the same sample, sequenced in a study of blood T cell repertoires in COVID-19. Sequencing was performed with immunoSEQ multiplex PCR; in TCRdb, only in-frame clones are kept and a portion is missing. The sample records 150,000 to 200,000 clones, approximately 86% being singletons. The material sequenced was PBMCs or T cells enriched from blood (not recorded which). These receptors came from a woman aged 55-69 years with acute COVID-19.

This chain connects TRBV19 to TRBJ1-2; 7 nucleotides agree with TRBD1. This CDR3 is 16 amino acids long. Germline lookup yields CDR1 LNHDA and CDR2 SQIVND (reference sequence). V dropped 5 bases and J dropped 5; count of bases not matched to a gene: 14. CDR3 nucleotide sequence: TGTGCCAGTAGTCCCCCCCCTGACAGGGCGGAGTATGGCTACACCTTC. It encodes CASSPPPDRAEYGYTF.

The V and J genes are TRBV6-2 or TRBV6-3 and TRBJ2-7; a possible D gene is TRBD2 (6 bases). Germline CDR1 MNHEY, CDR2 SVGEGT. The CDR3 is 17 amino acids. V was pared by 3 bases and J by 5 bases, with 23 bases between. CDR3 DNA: TGTGCCAGCAGTTATTCCGAATCGGGCCTAGCGTTCAACGAGCAGTACTTC. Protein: CASSYSESGLAFNEQYF.

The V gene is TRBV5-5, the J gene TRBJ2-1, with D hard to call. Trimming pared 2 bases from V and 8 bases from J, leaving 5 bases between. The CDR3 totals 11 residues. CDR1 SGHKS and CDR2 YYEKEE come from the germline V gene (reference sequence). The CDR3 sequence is CASSFRDEQFF. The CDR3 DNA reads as TGTGCCAGCAGCTTTCGGGATGAGCAGTTCTTC.

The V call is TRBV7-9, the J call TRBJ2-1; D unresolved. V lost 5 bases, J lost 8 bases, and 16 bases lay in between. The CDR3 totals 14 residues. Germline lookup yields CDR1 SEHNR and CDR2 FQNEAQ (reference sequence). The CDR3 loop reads CASSNHDSRDEQFF. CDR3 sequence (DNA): TGTGCCAGCAGCAACCACGACTCCCGGGATGAGCAGTTCTTC.

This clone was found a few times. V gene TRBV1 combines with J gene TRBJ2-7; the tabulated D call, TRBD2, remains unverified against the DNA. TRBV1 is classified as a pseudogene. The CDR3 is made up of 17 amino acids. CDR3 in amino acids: CTSSQGLAGDASYEQYF. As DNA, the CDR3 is TGCACCAGCAGCCAGGGACTAGCGGGAGACGCCTCCTACGAGCAGTACTTC.

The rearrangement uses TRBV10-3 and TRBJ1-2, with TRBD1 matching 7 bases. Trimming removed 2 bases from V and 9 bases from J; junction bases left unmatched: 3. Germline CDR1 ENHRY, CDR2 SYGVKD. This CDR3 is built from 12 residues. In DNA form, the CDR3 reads TGTGCCATCAGTGAGGGACAGGAAAGCTACACCTTC. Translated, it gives CAISEGQESYTF.

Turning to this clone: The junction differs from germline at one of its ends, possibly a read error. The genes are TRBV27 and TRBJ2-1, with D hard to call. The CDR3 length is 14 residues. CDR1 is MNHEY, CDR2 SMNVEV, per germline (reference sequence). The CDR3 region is CASRLAVSNNEQFF. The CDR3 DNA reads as TGTGCCAGCCGATTGGCAGTCTCCAACAATGAGCAGTTCTTC.

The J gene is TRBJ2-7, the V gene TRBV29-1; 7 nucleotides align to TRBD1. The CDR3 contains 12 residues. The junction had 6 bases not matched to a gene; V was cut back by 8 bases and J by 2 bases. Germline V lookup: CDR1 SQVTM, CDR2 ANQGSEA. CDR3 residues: CSFRTGAYEQYF. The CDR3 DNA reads TGCAGCTTCCGTACAGGGGCCTACGAGCAGTACTTC.

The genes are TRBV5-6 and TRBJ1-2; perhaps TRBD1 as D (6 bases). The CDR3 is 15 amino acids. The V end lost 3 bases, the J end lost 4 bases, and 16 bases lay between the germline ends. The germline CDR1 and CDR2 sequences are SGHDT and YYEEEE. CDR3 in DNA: TGTGCCAGCAGCTGGGGGCCCGGGACGGCCTATGGCTACACCTTC. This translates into CASSWGPGTAYGYTF.

The CDR3 DNA follows: TGTGCCAGTAACAAAGCCGGGACAGGGGGAAACATTCAGTACTTC. It yields the protein CASNKAGTGGNIQYF. J is TRBJ2-4 and V is TRBV19, with 11 nucleotides matching TRBD1. The CDR3 is 15 residues long. The V gene end was trimmed by 7 bases and the J gene end by 6 bases; junction bases not matched to a gene: 8. Germline V gene data show CDR1 as LNHDA and CDR2 as SQIVND (reference sequence).

The CDR3 nucleotides read TGTGCCAGCAGCCTAGGACTAGCGGGAGGCTACAATGAGCAGTTCTTC. This sequence encodes CASSLGLAGGYNEQFF. The genes are TRBV28 and TRBJ2-1, with 14 bases aligning to TRBD2. CDR1 is MDHEN, CDR2 SYDVKM, per germline. The CDR3 consists of 16 residues. Trimming removed 6 bases from V and 3 bases from J; junction bases left unmatched: 4.

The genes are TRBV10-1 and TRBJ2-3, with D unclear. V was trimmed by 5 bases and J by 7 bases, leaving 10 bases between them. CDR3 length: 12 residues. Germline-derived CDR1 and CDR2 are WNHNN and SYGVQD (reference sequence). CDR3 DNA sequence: TGCGCCAGCAGTTCCACAGCAAATACGCAGTATTTT. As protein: CASSSTANTQYF.

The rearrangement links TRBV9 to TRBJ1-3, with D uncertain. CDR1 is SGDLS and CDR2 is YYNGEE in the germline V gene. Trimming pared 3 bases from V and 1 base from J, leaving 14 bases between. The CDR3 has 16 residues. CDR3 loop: CASSARGGISGNTIYF. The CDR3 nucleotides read TGTGCCAGCAGCGCCCGAGGAGGTATTTCTGGAAACACCATATATTTT.

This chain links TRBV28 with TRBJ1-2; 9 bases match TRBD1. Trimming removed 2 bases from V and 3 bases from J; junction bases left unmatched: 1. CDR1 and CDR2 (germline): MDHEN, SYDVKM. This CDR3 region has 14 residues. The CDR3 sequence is CASSLGDRDYGYTF. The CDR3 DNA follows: TGTGCCAGCAGTTTAGGGGACAGGGACTATGGCTACACCTTC.

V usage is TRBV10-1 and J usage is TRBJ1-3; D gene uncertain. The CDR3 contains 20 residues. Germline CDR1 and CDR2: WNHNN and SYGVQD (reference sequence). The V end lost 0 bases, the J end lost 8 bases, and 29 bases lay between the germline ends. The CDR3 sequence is CASSESSWFLRYAPLDTIYF. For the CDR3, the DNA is TGCGCCAGCAGTGAGTCTTCCTGGTTCCTACGCTACGCCCCGCTAGACACCATATATTTT.

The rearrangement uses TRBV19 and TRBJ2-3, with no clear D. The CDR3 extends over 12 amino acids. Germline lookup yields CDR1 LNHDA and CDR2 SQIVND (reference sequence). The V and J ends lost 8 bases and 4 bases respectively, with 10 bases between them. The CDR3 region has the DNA TGTGCCAGTGGCACCCCCCCAGATACGCAGTATTTT. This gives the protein CASGTPPDTQYF.

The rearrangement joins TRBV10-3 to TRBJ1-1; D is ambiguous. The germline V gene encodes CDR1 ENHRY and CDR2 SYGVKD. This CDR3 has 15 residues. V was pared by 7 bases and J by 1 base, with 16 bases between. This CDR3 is CAITSTVSPNTEAFF. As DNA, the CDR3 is TGTGCCATCACGAGTACAGTCTCACCGAACACTGAAGCTTTCTTT.

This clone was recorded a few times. CDR3 protein: CASSLGASGNYEQYF. Written as DNA, the CDR3 is TGCGCCAGCAGCTTGGGGGCTAGCGGTAACTACGAGCAGTACTTC. The chain is built from TRBV5-1 and TRBJ2-7, with TRBD2 matching 7 bases. The CDR3 runs 15 residues. Germline lookup yields CDR1 SGHRS and CDR2 YFSETQ. The ends lost 0 bases at V and 3 bases at J; junction bases unmatched: 6.

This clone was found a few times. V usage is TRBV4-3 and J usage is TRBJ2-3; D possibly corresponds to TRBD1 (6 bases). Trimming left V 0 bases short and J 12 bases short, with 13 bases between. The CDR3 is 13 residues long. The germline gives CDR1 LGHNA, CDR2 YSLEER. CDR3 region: CASSQDIGTKQYF. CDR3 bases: TGCGCCAGCAGCCAAGACATCGGGACAAAACAGTATTTT.

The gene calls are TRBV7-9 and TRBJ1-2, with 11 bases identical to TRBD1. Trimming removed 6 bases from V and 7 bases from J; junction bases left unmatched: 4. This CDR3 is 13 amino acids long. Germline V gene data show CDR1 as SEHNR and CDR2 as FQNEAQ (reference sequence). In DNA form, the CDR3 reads TGTGCCAGCAGTCTTGGGACAGGGGGTGGCTACACCTTC. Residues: CASSLGTGGGYTF.

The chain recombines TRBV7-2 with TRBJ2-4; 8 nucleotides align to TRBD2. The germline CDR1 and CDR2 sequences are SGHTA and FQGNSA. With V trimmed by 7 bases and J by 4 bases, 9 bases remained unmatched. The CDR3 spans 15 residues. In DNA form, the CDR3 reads TGTGCCAGCACCCAGGGCGGGGGGCTGAAAAACATTCAGTACTTC. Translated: CASTQGGGLKNIQYF.

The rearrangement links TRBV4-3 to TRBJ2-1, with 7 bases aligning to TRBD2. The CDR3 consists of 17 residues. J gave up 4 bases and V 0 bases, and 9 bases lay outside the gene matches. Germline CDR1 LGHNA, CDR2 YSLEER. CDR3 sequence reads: CASSQDWASGGYNEQFF. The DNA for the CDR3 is TGCGCCAGCAGCCAAGATTGGGCTAGCGGAGGGTACAATGAGCAGTTCTTC.

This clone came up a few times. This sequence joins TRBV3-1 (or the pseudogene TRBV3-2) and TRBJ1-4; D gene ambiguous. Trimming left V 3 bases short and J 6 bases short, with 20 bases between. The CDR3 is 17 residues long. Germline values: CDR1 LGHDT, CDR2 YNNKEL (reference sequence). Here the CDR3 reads CASSHYLPLGRYEKLFF. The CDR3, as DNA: TGTGCCAGCAGCCACTATCTTCCACTGGGCCGGTATGAAAAACTGTTTTTT.

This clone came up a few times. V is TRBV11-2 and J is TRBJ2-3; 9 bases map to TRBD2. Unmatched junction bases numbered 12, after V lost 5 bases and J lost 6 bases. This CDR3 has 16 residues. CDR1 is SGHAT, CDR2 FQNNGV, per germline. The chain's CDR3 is CASSQGTSPFGDTQYF. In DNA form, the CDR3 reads TGTGCCAGCAGCCAAGGGACTAGCCCCTTTGGGGATACGCAGTATTTT.